This T cell receptor beta chain emerged from a study of beta chain features in type 1 diabetes. On the study more broadly: Healthy donors, compared against patients, showed similar age, gender and cell yields.

The CDR3 has 14 residues. The entirety of the isolated RNA underwent reverse transcription, so expressed TCRB transcripts were sequenced. Approximately 4 million reads was the average for naive, central memory and regulatory T cell samples. TCRdb's table, derived via immunoSEQ multiplex PCR, lists solely in-frame clones and lacks some. The sample yields hundreds of thousands of clones, around 15% seen once. Stem cell-like memory, regulatory, central memory and naive CD4+ cells were sorted via CD45RO/CCR7/CD25/CD127/CD95/CD27. This clone was found a few times. The sample consisted of central memory CD4+ T cells from blood. The TCR comes from a man younger than 40 in good health. The V call is TRBV21-1, the J call TRBJ1-2. TRBV21-1 is given as a pseudogene. This CDR3 is CASSNEGKHYGYTF. The CDR3 DNA reads TGTGCCAGCAGCAATGAGGGCAAACACTATGGCTACACCTTC.